The present TCR beta chain was sequenced within a study of blood T cell repertoires in COVID-19 (dated by TCRdb to 2020 to 2022). Turning to the overall study: Collaborator samples came from the United States, Italy and Spain and covered acute and convalescent phases of COVID-19. The material from the prospective study consisted of cDNA or gDNA derived from T cells, B-cell-depleted T cells, or PBMCs. Deeply sampled blood TCRbeta repertoires from subjects exposed to, actively infected with, or recovered from COVID-19 were included in the dataset. The repertoires were made available in a free public database intended to serve as a resource for research on the immune response to SARS-CoV-2. Samples were obtained from the ongoing ImmuneRACE study (first 160 participants) and from approximately 1,200 subjects provided by 6 global collaborators. The sample metadata nearly always contained a de-identified subject ID, COVID-19 status, age in years and sex. Where HLA class I and class II types were available, the types were taken from metadata supplied by the sample provider, not from assay-based typing.

TCRbeta CDR3 regions were amplified from genomic DNA by means of the immunoSEQ Assay, a bias-controlled multiplex PCR. In the source study's methods: The number of nucleated cells in each sample was estimated by amplification of reference gene primers within the assay. To quantify the absolute abundance of each unique TCRbeta CDR3 rearrangement, sequence reads were collapsed and filtered. For each sample, productive Simpson clonality was calculated by taking the square root of Simpson's diversity index across productive rearrangements. TCRdb stores this immuneACCESS table with in-frame sequences only. Part of the clones is absent; in the studies checked, under half of the shortfall reflects unresolved V genes, and no reason is known for the rest. V and J calls plus clone size are reproduced from that table; the DNA served to infer D and trimming. The sample table contains about 93,000 clones; only one count was recorded for approximately 86% of them. Approximately 19% of the sample is in the top ten clones.

Including cysteine and phenylalanine, the CDR3 has 14 amino acids. Just the 42-base CDR3 DNA is kept, in frame starting at base 1. The germline V gene encodes CDR1 SNHLY and CDR2 FYNNEI. At the junction V is shortened by 6 bases and J by 6 bases; bases outside the gene matches: 9. Details on this clone: Which antigen it targets is not known. Base qualities are not at hand, and no much larger clone is one base apart.

Whole blood was collected in K2EDTA tubes by collaborating institutions according to the institutions' own protocols. For TCRbeta analysis, collaborator samples were shipped as frozen whole blood, as isolated PBMCs, or as DNA extracted from either sample type. What the work shows at the level of the full study, not this receptor alone: The quantity of clinical and demographic metadata differed by source and by participant and was supplied without curation.

The chain is assembled from TRBV2 and TRBJ2-7, and TRBD1 aligns with 9 junction nucleotides. What was sequenced was peripheral blood. The receptor's source is a woman aged 80 or over with acute or convalescent COVID-19. The CDR3 region: CASRSPGQGREQYF. The nucleotides read TGTGCCAGCAGGTCACCGGGACAGGGACGCGAGCAGTACTTC.